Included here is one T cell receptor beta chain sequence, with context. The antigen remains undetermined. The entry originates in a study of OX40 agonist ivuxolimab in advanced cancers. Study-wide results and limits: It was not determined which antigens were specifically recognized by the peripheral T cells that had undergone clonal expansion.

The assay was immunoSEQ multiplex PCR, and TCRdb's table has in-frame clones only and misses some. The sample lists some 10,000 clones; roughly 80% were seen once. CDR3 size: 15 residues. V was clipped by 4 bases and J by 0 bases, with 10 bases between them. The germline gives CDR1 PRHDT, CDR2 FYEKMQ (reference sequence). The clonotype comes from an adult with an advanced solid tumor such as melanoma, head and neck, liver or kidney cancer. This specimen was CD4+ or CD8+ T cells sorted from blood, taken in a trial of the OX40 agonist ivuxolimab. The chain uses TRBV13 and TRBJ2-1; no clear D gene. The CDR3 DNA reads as TGTGCCAGCAGCTCCGAGGCCAGCTCCTACAATGAGCAGTTCTTC. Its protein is CASSSEASSYNEQFF.